This passage covers 27 T cell receptor beta chains from one sample sequenced in a study of molecular identifiers for immune sequencing clone quantification. TCRdb re-called the PCR reads with MiXCR, one entry per CDR3 protein. The data hold around 54,000 distinct CDR3 sequences, with roughly 24% observed a single time. The specimen sequenced was naive CD8+ T cells from blood, with Jurkat cell RNA spiked in. Regarding subset: FACS-sorted CD8+CD4-CCR7+CD45RA+ naive T cells. The receptors were sampled from a human donor in good health. Some libraries in this study had Jurkat cell RNA spiked in.

The V and J genes are TRBV19 and TRBJ2-5, with D maybe TRBD1 (6 bases). CDR1 LNHDA and CDR2 SQIVND come from the germline V gene (reference sequence). V was cut by 8 bases and J by 2 bases, with 18 bases left in between. The CDR3 loop spans 15 amino acids. CDR3 sequence (DNA): TGTGCCAGTGGATCCAGGGGCTTCACTCAAGAGACCCAGTACTTC. Encoded protein: CASGSRGFTQETQYF. Full variable domain (rest looked up from reference TRBV19 and TRBJ2-5): DGGITQSPKYLFRKEGQNVTLSCEQNLNHDAMYWYRQDPGQGLRLIYYSQIVNDFQKGDIAEGYSVSREKKESFPLTVTSAQKNPTAFYLCASGSRGFTQETQYFGPGTRLLVL.

On this clonotype: It may be a read error: a sequence one base away is much more abundant. The chain employs TRBV6-5 and TRBJ1-1; weak D call: TRBD1 (5 bases). The CDR3 consists of 16 residues. Germline V gene sequence: CDR1 MNHEY, CDR2 SVGAGI. In nucleotides, the CDR3 is TGTGCCAGCAGCGTCGAGGTGGGGGTGGTGAGGACTGATGCTTTCTTT. This sequence encodes CASSVEVGVVRTDAFF.

Note on this clonotype: Just one base apart from a much larger clone, this may be a read error. The rearrangement links TRBV5-1 to TRBJ2-3; D remains ambiguous. Matching the DNA end better, TRBJ1-5 makes the J call doubtful. Germline V gives CDR1 SGHRS, CDR2 YFSETQ. This CDR3 spans 14 amino acids. For the CDR3, the DNA is TGCGCCAGCAGCTTGTATCAGCGTGCAGATACGCAGCATTTT. Amino acid sequence: CASSLYQRADTQHF.

The rearrangement joins TRBV4-1 to TRBJ2-1, with 12 bases that match TRBD2. The CDR3 covers 19 residues. Looked up from germline, CDR1 is MGHRA and CDR2 is YSYEKL. The V segment lost 3 bases and the J segment 5 bases; nucleotides outside the gene matches: 14. CDR3 loop: CASSQVLAGGAGPNNEQFF. The CDR3 DNA sequence: TGCGCCAGCAGCCAGGTTCTAGCGGGGGGGGCTGGTCCAAACAATGAGCAGTTCTTC.

This clonotype was recorded many times. The chain joins TRBV5-1 to TRBJ2-7; D might be TRBD1 (5 bases). Germline values: CDR1 SGHRS, CDR2 YFSETQ. This CDR3 has 14 amino acids. The V and J ends lost 2 bases and 2 bases respectively, with 11 bases between them. This chain's CDR3 is CASSFTGPTYEQYF. As DNA, the CDR3 is TGCGCCAGCAGCTTTACAGGTCCTACCTACGAGCAGTACTTC.

There are many counts of this clonotype. The gene calls are TRBV6-5 and TRBJ1-6; 7 bases fit TRBD1. The V gene end was trimmed by 6 bases and the J gene end by 9 bases; junction bases not matched to a gene: 11. CDR3 size: 15 residues. From germline, CDR1 is MNHEY and CDR2 SVGAGI. DNA of the CDR3: TGTGCCAGCAGCAGACAGGGAGGTTTAGGTTCACCCCTCCACTTT. Translated, it gives CASSRQGGLGSPLHF.

With regard to this clonotype: It may be a read error: a sequence one base away is much more abundant. The chain joins TRBV7-9 to TRBJ1-5; 8 bases agree with TRBD1. Germline V gives CDR1 SEHNR, CDR2 FQNEAQ (reference sequence). This CDR3 contains 15 residues. In DNA form, the CDR3 reads TGTGCCAGCAGCACGGACAGGGAAAGCAATCAGTCCCAGCATTTT. Protein product: CASSTDRESNQSQHF.

This clonotype was observed once. The final CDR3 position lacks the conserved phenylalanine or tryptophan, pointing to a likely read error. It is unclear where the CDR3 begins or ends on the DNA, so no DNA is shown, and the CDR3 is as TCRdb lists it. The chain employs TRBV29-1 and TRBJ2-2. Inclusive of both ends, the CDR3 amounts to 13 amino acids. In germline, CDR1 is SQVTM, CDR2 ANQGSEA. Here the CDR3 reads CSVRDGNTGELFA.

The V gene is TRBV11-2, the J gene TRBJ1-6, with D perhaps TRBD1 (6 bases). Trimming shortened V by 4 bases and J by 3 bases, and 16 bases separated the two germline ends. This CDR3 spans 17 amino acids. Germline CDR1 reads SGHAT; CDR2 reads FQNNGV. This CDR3 reads CASSSYPGQNYNSPLHF. DNA of the CDR3: TGTGCCAGCAGCTCTTACCCGGGACAAAACTATAATTCACCCCTCCACTTT.

This clonotype came up many times. The V and J genes are TRBV19 and TRBJ2-5; D is perhaps TRBD1 (5 bases). Germline CDR1 reads LNHDA; CDR2 reads SQIVND (reference sequence). The ends were cut back, 5 bases at V and 3 bases at J, with 13 bases in the middle. This CDR3 has 14 amino acids. This chain's CDR3 is CASSPYDSEETQYF. The CDR3 nucleotides are TGTGCCAGTAGTCCGTACGACAGTGAAGAGACCCAGTACTTC.

This clonotype was seen repeatedly, ten times or more. The chain carries TRBV5-4 and TRBJ2-7; weak D call: TRBD2 (5 bases). V lost 7 bases and J lost 0, with 14 bases in between. The CDR3 extends over 14 amino acids. From germline, CDR1 is SGHNT and CDR2 YYREEE (reference sequence). CDR3 region: CASSARESSYEQYF. The CDR3 nucleotides read TGTGCCAGCTCCGCGAGGGAGAGCTCCTACGAGCAGTACTTC. The full variable domain, completed using reference TRBV5-4 and TRBJ2-7, is ETGVTQSPTHLIKTRGQQVTLRCSSQSGHNTVSWYQQALGQGPQFIFQYYREEENGRGNFPPRFSGLQFPNYSSELNVNALELDDSALYLCASSARESSYEQYFGPGTRLTVT.

This clonotype was observed at least ten times. The V gene is TRBV19, the J gene TRBJ2-7, with unresolved D. The germline V gene encodes CDR1 LNHDA and CDR2 SQIVND (reference sequence). This CDR3 spans 14 amino acids. The V gene lost 5 bases and the J gene lost 2 bases, with 13 bases spanning the gap. CDR3 nucleotide sequence: TGTGCCAGTAGTCCTGGGCGCGGAGCCTACGAGCAGTACTTC. Amino acid sequence: CASSPGRGAYEQYF.

The table lists this clonotype with many counts. This sequence joins TRBV7-6 and TRBJ2-1; D is unresolved. Germline V gene lookup returns CDR1 SGHVS and CDR2 FNYEAQ. Between the trimmed V and J ends, which lost 2 bases and 5 bases, there was a span of 19 bases. This CDR3 has 17 amino acids. The CDR3 here is CASSLSPLLGPNNEQFF. CDR3 in DNA: TGTGCCAGCAGCTTAAGTCCCCTACTGGGCCCCAACAATGAGCAGTTCTTC.

With regard to this clonotype: A much bigger clone sits one base away, suggesting this may be a read error. This chain uses TRBV24-1 with TRBJ2-5, with D unresolved. Per the germline V gene, CDR1 is KGHDR and CDR2 is SFDVKD. The CDR3 has 11 residues. V lost 3 bases, J lost 5 bases, and 3 bases lay in between. CDR3 region: CATSDHETQYF. The CDR3 DNA is TGTGCCACCAGTGATCATGAGACCCAGTACTTC.

The table lists this clonotype with a few counts. This chain links TRBV24-1 with TRBJ2-3; D unresolved. Per the germline V gene, CDR1 is KGHDR and CDR2 is SFDVKD. The CDR3 covers 13 residues. V lost 3 bases and J lost 6, with 9 bases in between. Written as DNA, the CDR3 is TGTGCCACCAGTGATGTTATGGAGGATACGCAGTATTTT. Its translation is CATSDVMEDTQYF.

The chain is built from TRBV6-2 or TRBV6-3 and TRBJ2-5; 8 bases fit TRBD1. The germline V gene has CDR1 MNHEY and CDR2 SVGEGT. V lost 6 bases to trimming and J lost 4 bases; unmatched junction nucleotides: 7. CDR3 size: 14 residues. CDR3 DNA: TGTGCCAGCAGGGCGGACAGGGTGGGAGAGACCCAGTACTTC. Its translation is CASRADRVGETQYF.

This clonotype was detected many times. The chain links TRBV7-9 to TRBJ2-7; tentatively, D is TRBD1 (8 bases). The CDR3 extends over 15 amino acids. Trimming pared 4 bases from V and 5 bases from J, leaving 18 bases between. Germline CDR1 reads SEHNR; CDR2 reads FQNEAQ (reference sequence). The CDR3: CASSSTGGDWHEQYF. In nucleotides, the CDR3 is TGTGCCAGCAGCTCTACAGGGGGGGACTGGCACGAGCAGTACTTC.

This chain connects TRBV6-6 to TRBJ1-2; a possible D gene is TRBD1 (5 bases). Germline CDR1 reads MNHNY; CDR2 reads SVGAGI (reference sequence). With 2 bases removed from V and 2 bases from J, the gap between germline ends came to 18 bases. The CDR3 contains 17 residues. The CDR3 region has the DNA TGTGCCAGCAGTTACCCATCAGGGAAGGAGATAAACTATGGCTACACCTTC. Translation: CASSYPSGKEINYGYTF.

There are many counts of this clonotype. The chain joins TRBV7-9 to TRBJ2-7, with no clear D. V lost 5 bases and J lost 6, with 11 bases in between. The CDR3 is 12 residues long. Germline CDR1 is SEHNR and CDR2 is FQNEAQ (reference sequence). CDR3 nucleotides: TGTGCCAGCAGCATAGTGGCTAGCGAGCAGTACTTC. Its protein product is CASSIVASEQYF.

This clonotype was seen a handful of times. CDR3 bases: TGTGCCAGCAGCTTAGAGGCAGGGGGCGTGGAGACCCAGTACTTC. Its protein is CASSLEAGGVETQYF. The chain links TRBV7-8 to TRBJ2-5, with 8 bases matching TRBD1. Germline V gene data show CDR1 as SGHVS and CDR2 as FQNEAQ. The CDR3 consists of 15 residues. V shed 1 base and J 5 bases; nucleotides not matched to a gene: 6. Full variable domain (rest looked up from reference TRBV7-8 and TRBJ2-5): GAGVSQSPRYKVAKRGQDVALRCDPISGHVSLFWYQQALGQGPEFLTYFQNEAQLDKSGLPSDRFFAERPEGSVSTLKIQRTQQEDSAVYLCASSLEAGGVETQYFGPGTRLLVL.

This clonotype was counted many times. The chain is built from TRBV6-2 or TRBV6-3 and TRBJ2-5; no definite D call. The CDR3 is 15 amino acids. CDR1 is MNHEY and CDR2 is SVGEGT in the germline V gene. Between the trimmed V and J ends, which lost 4 bases and 1 base, there was a span of 13 bases. Here the CDR3 reads CASSFTVGSQETQYF. CDR3 DNA: TGTGCCAGCAGTTTTACCGTGGGGTCCCAAGAGACCCAGTACTTC.

In its sample, this clonotype was seen many times. The chain couples TRBV29-1 to TRBJ2-7; weak D call: TRBD1 (6 bases). With 1 base removed from V and 3 bases from J, the gap between germline ends came to 10 bases. Per germline, CDR1 SQVTM and CDR2 ANQGSEA. This CDR3 region has 13 residues. CDR3 protein: CSVEGTENYEQYF. The CDR3 DNA sequence: TGCAGCGTTGAAGGGACAGAGAACTACGAGCAGTACTTC.

CDR3 region: CASSFRARDSNEQFF. CDR3 in DNA: TGTGCCAGCAGCTTTAGGGCGAGAGACTCCAATGAGCAGTTCTTC. This chain connects TRBV7-9 to TRBJ2-1; D gene unclear. The CDR3 covers 15 residues. The germline V gene encodes CDR1 SEHNR and CDR2 FQNEAQ (reference sequence). The ends were cut back, 3 bases at V and 6 bases at J, with 15 bases in the middle.

In the case of this clonotype: Mismatch with germline at one junction end may stem from a read error. This rearrangement joins TRBV12-3 or TRBV12-4 to TRBJ1-4, with 11 bases that match TRBD1. The CDR3 contains 15 residues. Written as DNA, the CDR3 is TGTGCCAGCAGACAAGGGACAGGGGGATTGGAAAGACTGTTTTTT. Translated, it gives CASRQGTGGLERLFF.

This clonotype was seen ten or more times. The chain combines TRBV27 with TRBJ1-5, with a possible D match to TRBD1 (6 bases). V lost 6 bases, J lost 0 bases, and 12 bases lay in between. The CDR3 spans 15 residues. Germline loops: CDR1 MNHEY, CDR2 SMNVEV (reference sequence). CDR3 residues: CASRSGVFSNQPQHF. The CDR3 region has the DNA TGTGCCAGCAGGTCAGGGGTCTTTAGCAATCAGCCCCAGCATTTT.

Points on this clonotype: Since a much larger clone is just one base distant, this may be a read error. This likely comes from a read error, as the CDR3 has no conserved phenylalanine or tryptophan at its end. It is unclear where the CDR3 begins or ends on the DNA, so no DNA is shown, and the CDR3 is as TCRdb lists it. This chain uses TRBV21-1 with TRBJ2-5; the table gives TRBD1 as D, unverified against the DNA. TRBV21-1 corresponds to a pseudogene. The CDR3 is made up of 15 amino acids, end residues included. This CDR3 is CASSNRVRPKETQYI.

This clonotype was recorded many times. The chain joins TRBV10-3 to TRBJ1-5, with D uncertain. CDR1 is ENHRY and CDR2 is SYGVKD in the germline V gene. The CDR3 is 14 amino acids. V lost 11 bases to trimming and J lost 6 bases, with 20 bases between them. The chain's CDR3 is CAVGPGDSGQPQHF. CDR3 bases: TGTGCCGTAGGCCCTGGGGATTCGGGTCAGCCCCAGCATTTT.